The 5 T cell receptor beta chains below were found in one sample sequenced in a study of cytomegalovirus exposure and HLA in healthy donors (TCRdb year 2017). The protocol used for the library was the immunoSEQ multiplex PCR assay. TCRdb retrieved this table from immuneACCESS and kept in-frame rearrangements only. Not all clones are present; in checked studies, unresolved V genes account for under half, and no reason is known for the remainder. This sample is represented by roughly 260,000 clones; almost 90% of them were singletons. Under 0.4% of the sample is held by the ten biggest clonotypes. The material sequenced was PBMCs. The receptors were sampled from a woman younger than 35 in good health and CMV-seronegative.

This clone occurred once. V usage is TRBV29-1 and J usage is TRBJ2-7; a possible D gene is TRBD1 (6 bases). This CDR3 contains 13 residues. V was cut by 4 bases and J by 6 bases, with 16 bases left in between. Germline CDR1 reads SQVTM; CDR2 reads ANQGSEA. Here the CDR3 reads CSVVKLQGGEQYF. The CDR3 coding sequence is TGCAGCGTTGTTAAGTTACAGGGTGGCGAGCAGTACTTC.

The chain recombines TRBV5-1 with TRBJ1-4, with D perhaps TRBD1 (5 bases). This CDR3 region has 17 residues. Germline assignment: CDR1 SGHRS and CDR2 YFSETQ. V lost 4 bases to trimming and J lost 4 bases, with 20 bases between them. CDR3 coding DNA: TGCGCCAGCAGCCCGGACACTTTCTTGAAGGGTAATGAAAAACTGTTTTTT. This codes for CASSPDTFLKGNEKLFF.

J is TRBJ1-5 and V is TRBV27; D not resolved. This CDR3 has 13 residues. Trimming pared 5 bases from V and 7 bases from J, leaving 12 bases between. CDR1 and CDR2 (germline): MNHEY, SMNVEV (reference sequence). The CDR3 bases are TGTGCCAGCAGTGAGGAGGGAACGCAGCCCCAGCATTTT. Translation: CASSEEGTQPQHF.

The gene calls are TRBV6-5 and TRBJ1-6; D uncertain. Germline V gene sequence: CDR1 MNHEY, CDR2 SVGAGI. This CDR3 is built from 16 residues. The V end lost 0 bases, the J end lost 7 bases, and 13 bases lay between the germline ends. CDR3 amino acids: CASSYSGVGYNSPLHF. In nucleotides, the CDR3 is TGTGCCAGCAGTTACTCGGGAGTAGGATACAATTCACCCCTCCACTTT.

V and J are TRBV6-1 and TRBJ2-7, with D uncertain. The CDR3 contains 15 residues. In germline, CDR1 is MNHNS, CDR2 SASEGT. V lost 6 bases to trimming and J lost 2 bases, with 17 bases between them. The CDR3 sequence: CASRPSFQVTYEQYV. In nucleotides, the CDR3 is TGTGCCAGCAGGCCCAGTTTCCAGGTCACCTACGAGCAGTACGTC.